One and the same sample provided the 12 T cell receptor beta chains below, sequenced in a study of monozygotic twins with inflammatory bowel disease. Using the 5' RACE reads, TCRdb records one entry per CDR3 protein without DNA. Here the sample table reports about 330,000 distinct CDR3 sequences. The sample was blood. The receptors come from a human donor with ulcerative colitis or Crohn's disease, or a healthy co-twin of an affected twin (not recorded which).

V and J are TRBV28 and TRBJ1-2. Germline values: CDR1 MDHEN, CDR2 SYDVKM. The CDR3 is 13 amino acids. The CDR3 sequence is CASSLGVSDGYTF.

The chain is built from TRBV6-6 and TRBJ2-3; TCRdb's D gene call, TRBD2, goes unchecked for lack of DNA. Germline V CDR1 and CDR2: MNHNY, SVGAGI (reference sequence). The CDR3 runs to 13 residues. The CDR3 sequence: CASTMGGSDTQYF.

This sequence joins TRBV20-1 and TRBJ2-1; TCRdb names TRBD1, which stays unverified in the absence of DNA. This CDR3 has 15 residues. The germline CDR1 and CDR2 sequences are DFQATT and SNEGSKA (reference sequence). CDR3 amino acids: CSARPGQGVYNEQFF.

V usage is TRBV5-6 and J usage is TRBJ2-3; TCRdb lists TRBD2, though no DNA is available to test this call. Germline assignment: CDR1 SGHDT and CDR2 YYEEEE. The CDR3 covers 18 residues. This CDR3 reads CASSLGVGGIYFTDTQYF.

J is TRBJ1-1 and V is TRBV12-3 or TRBV12-4. The CDR3 consists of 15 residues. Here the CDR3 reads CASSPLRVRNTEAFF.

V gene TRBV20-1 combines with J gene TRBJ2-7; TCRdb picks TRBD1, but there is no DNA to check that call. The germline V gene has CDR1 DFQATT and CDR2 SNEGSKA (reference sequence). CDR3 length: 15 residues. The CDR3 region is CSASPSDRPSYEQYF.

The V and J genes are TRBV28 and TRBJ2-7; TCRdb calls TRBD1, which cannot be checked without DNA. The CDR3 spans 15 residues. Per the germline V gene, CDR1 is MDHEN and CDR2 is SYDVKM. CDR3 region: CASSFTGTGAQEQYF. The full variable domain, with the rest looked up from reference TRBV28 and TRBJ2-7, is DVKVTQSSRYLVKRTGEKVFLECVQDMDHENMFWYRQDPGLGLRLIYFSYDVKMKEKGDIPEGYSVSREKKERFSLILESASTNQTSMYLCASSFTGTGAQEQYFGPGTRLTVT.

This chain joins TRBV27 and TRBJ2-1. CDR1 is MNHEY, CDR2 SMNVEV, per germline (reference sequence). There are 13 residues in the CDR3. CDR3 amino acids: CASRVGFYNEQFF.

The J gene is TRBJ1-5, the V gene TRBV29-1; TCRdb selects TRBD1, and the lack of DNA leaves this call unchecked. This CDR3 contains 13 residues. Per germline, CDR1 SQVTM and CDR2 ANQGSEA. CDR3 amino acids: CSVATGRGQPQHF.

The chain has TRBV5-1 and TRBJ2-1. CDR3 length: 14 amino acids. Germline lookup yields CDR1 SGHRS and CDR2 YFSETQ. This chain's CDR3 is CASRQRSSYNEQFF.

J is TRBJ2-1 and V is TRBV12-3 or TRBV12-4. This CDR3 has 12 amino acids. CDR3 amino acids: CASSHPFGEQFF.

The J gene is TRBJ2-1, the V gene TRBV7-9; TCRdb calls TRBD1, which cannot be checked without DNA. Germline V CDR1 and CDR2: SEHNR, FQNEAQ (reference sequence). The CDR3 contains 17 residues. CDR3 protein: CASSPPRGLSSYNEQFF.